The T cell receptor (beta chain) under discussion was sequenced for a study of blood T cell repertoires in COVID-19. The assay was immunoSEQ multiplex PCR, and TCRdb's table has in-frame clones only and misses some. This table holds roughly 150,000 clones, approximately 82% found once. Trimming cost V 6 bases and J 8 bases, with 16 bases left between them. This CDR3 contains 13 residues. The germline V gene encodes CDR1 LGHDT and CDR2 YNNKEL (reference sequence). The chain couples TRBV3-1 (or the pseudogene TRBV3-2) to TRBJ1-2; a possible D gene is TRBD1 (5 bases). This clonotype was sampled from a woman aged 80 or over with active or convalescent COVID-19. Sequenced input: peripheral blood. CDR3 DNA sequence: TGTGCCAGCAGTCTCGGGACTCGGGGCGGCTACACCTTC. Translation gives CASSLGTRGGYTF.